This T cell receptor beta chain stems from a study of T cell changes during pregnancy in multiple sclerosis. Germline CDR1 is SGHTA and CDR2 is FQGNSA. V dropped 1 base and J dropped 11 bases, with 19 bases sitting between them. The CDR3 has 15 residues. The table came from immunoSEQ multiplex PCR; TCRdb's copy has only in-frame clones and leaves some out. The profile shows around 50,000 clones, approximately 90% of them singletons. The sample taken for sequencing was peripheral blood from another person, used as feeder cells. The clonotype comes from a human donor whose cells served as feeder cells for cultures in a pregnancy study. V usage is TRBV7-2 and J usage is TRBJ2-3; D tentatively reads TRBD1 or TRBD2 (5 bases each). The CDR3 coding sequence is TGTGCCAGCAGCTTAGTAAGGGACCAACTCATAAGGCAGTATTTT. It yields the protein CASSLVRDQLIRQYF. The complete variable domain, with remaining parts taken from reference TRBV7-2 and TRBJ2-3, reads GAGVSQSPSNKVTEKGKDVELRCDPISGHTALYWYRQSLGQGLEFLIYFQGNSAPDKSGLPSDRFSAERTGGSVSTLTIQRTQQEDSAVYLCASSLVRDQLIRQYFGPGTRLTVL.